Below are 16 T cell receptor beta chains sequenced from a single sample in a study of cytomegalovirus exposure and HLA in healthy donors. Primers: 60 Vbeta forward and 13 Jbeta reverse. Profiling relied on immunoSEQ multiplex PCR, and the TCRdb table lists in-frame clones only, not all of them. Recorded for this sample: around 34,000 clones. Input material: PBMCs. All receptors come from a woman between 35 and 50 years old in good health and CMV-seropositive.

The chain joins TRBV19 to TRBJ1-1; D call uncertain. V lost 7 bases and J lost 4, with 10 bases in between. The CDR3 loop spans 12 amino acids. Germline values: CDR1 LNHDA, CDR2 SQIVND (reference sequence). CDR3 sequence: CASTLASTEAFF. The CDR3 DNA reads TGTGCCAGTACCCTCGCGAGCACTGAAGCTTTCTTT.

The V call is TRBV7-2, the J call TRBJ1-4, with no clear D. The V gene's germline CDR1 is SGHTA and CDR2 FQGNSA. V was shortened by 1 base and J by 8 bases, with 11 bases between the two germline ends. The CDR3 loop spans 14 amino acids. The CDR3 region is CASSLGAGLEKLFF. The CDR3 bases are TGTGCCAGCAGCTTAGGGGCAGGACTAGAAAAACTGTTTTTT.

The chain links TRBV5-1 to TRBJ1-1; D call uncertain. V dropped 2 bases and J dropped 1 base, with 15 bases sitting between them. Per the germline V gene, CDR1 is SGHRS and CDR2 is YFSETQ. This CDR3 has 16 amino acids. The chain's CDR3 is CASSFNKITQNTEAFF. DNA for the CDR3: TGCGCCAGCAGCTTTAACAAAATCACCCAGAACACTGAAGCTTTCTTT.

This rearrangement joins TRBV5-1 to TRBJ1-1, with TRBD1 matching over 7 bases. The V segment lost 1 base and the J segment 4 bases; nucleotides outside the gene matches: 10. The CDR3 is made up of 16 amino acids. CDR1 is SGHRS and CDR2 is YFSETQ in the germline V gene. CDR3 in DNA: TGCGCCAGCAGCTTGAGTCCCGGACAGGCCACCACTGAAGCTTTCTTT. Its protein is CASSLSPGQATTEAFF. The whole variable domain, filled in from reference TRBV5-1 and TRBJ1-1, reads KAGVTQTPRYLIKTRGQQVTLSCSPISGHRSVSWYQQTPGQGLQFLFEYFSETQRNKGNFPGRFSGRQFSNSRSEMNVSTLELGDSALYLCASSLSPGQATTEAFFGQGTRLTVV.

This chain uses TRBV25-1 with TRBJ2-1, with TRBD2 matching over 12 bases. The CDR3 sequence is 15 residues long. The trim removed 2 bases at V and 9 bases at J, leaving 5 bases unmatched. Germline CDR1 MGHDK, CDR2 SYGVNS. The DNA for the CDR3 is TGTGCCAGCAGTGAAGGGCTAGCGGGAGGGTTTGAGCAGTTCTTC. As protein: CASSEGLAGGFEQFF.

V gene TRBV12-1 combines with J gene TRBJ1-5. TRBV12-1 is labeled a pseudogene. The CDR3 runs to 16 residues. In DNA, the CDR3 is TGTGCCAGCAGCCCCGGCGGGCAGACCTGCGGCCAGCCCCAGCATTTT. It translates to CASSPGGQTCGQPQHF.

Turning to this clone: The junction differs from germline at one of its ends, possibly a read error. V is TRBV27 and J is TRBJ1-5; 7 nucleotides line up with TRBD1. Germline CDR1 is MNHEY and CDR2 is SMNVEV (reference sequence). The CDR3 has 18 amino acids. CDR3 residues: CASSRSVWLTGRDQPRHF. Here the CDR3 DNA reads TGTGCCAGCAGCCGTTCAGTGTGGTTGACAGGGCGCGATCAGCCCCGGCATTTT.

CDR3 coding DNA: TGTGCCACCAGCAGTCTAGCGGGAGGGAACAATGAGCAGTTCTTC. Translated: CATSSLAGGNNEQFF. The chain is built from TRBV15 and TRBJ2-1; TRBD2 aligns across 12 bases. The germline V gene has CDR1 LNHNV and CDR2 YYDKDF (reference sequence). CDR3 length equals 15 residues. Losses at the gene ends were 3 bases for V and 5 bases for J; bases not matched to a gene: 2.

The chain couples TRBV21-1 to TRBJ2-7; no DNA check was done on the table's D call, TRBD1. TRBV21-1 represents a pseudogene. The CDR3 contains 19 residues. CDR3 residues: CASSKGSIIGHPNFYEQYF. Here the CDR3 DNA reads TGTGCCAGCAGCAAAGGTTCTATCATAGGACACCCGAATTTCTACGAGCAGTACTTC.

V is TRBV4-1 and J is TRBJ1-2, with TRBD1 identical over 11 bases. The trim removed 0 bases at V and 5 bases at J, leaving 5 bases unmatched. This CDR3 comprises 16 residues. Looked up from germline, CDR1 is MGHRA and CDR2 is YSYEKL. The CDR3 coding sequence is TGCGCCAGCAGCCAAGATCTGGACAGGGGGCGGTATGGCTACACCTTC. Its protein is CASSQDLDRGRYGYTF.

V usage is TRBV2 and J usage is TRBJ1-2, with 10 bases aligning to TRBD1. The J segment lost 6 bases and the V segment lost 6 bases, leaving 4 bases of the junction unmatched. The CDR3 covers 13 residues. Per the germline V gene, CDR1 is SNHLY and CDR2 is FYNNEI. CDR3 DNA: TGTGCCAGCAGCCCGGACAGGGGGGATGGCTACACCTTC. Protein: CASSPDRGDGYTF.

V gene TRBV2 combines with J gene TRBJ2-2, with 14 bases lining up with TRBD2. V lost 5 bases and J lost 9; bases outside the gene matches: 11. Germline lookup yields CDR1 SNHLY and CDR2 FYNNEI. The CDR3 runs to 17 residues. This CDR3 reads CASSRLAGGQARRELFF. DNA for the CDR3: TGTGCCAGCAGTAGACTAGCGGGGGGGCAGGCGCGGCGGGAGCTGTTTTTT. Filled out from reference TRBV2 and TRBJ2-2, the complete variable domain reads EPEVTQTPSHQVTQMGQEVILRCVPISNHLYFYWYRQILGQKVEFLVSFYNNEISEKSEIFDDQFSVERPDGSNFTLKIRSTKLEDSAMYFCASSRLAGGQARRELFFGEGSRLTVL.

The J gene is TRBJ2-2, the V gene TRBV9, with 10 bases that match TRBD2. This CDR3 is 17 amino acids long. The germline gives CDR1 SGDLS, CDR2 YYNGEE. V was clipped by 4 bases and J by 6 bases; unmatched bases: 12. CDR3 protein: CASSLLPLSGGAGELFF. CDR3 in DNA: TGTGCCAGCAGCCTACTTCCCTTAAGCGGGGGGGCCGGGGAGCTGTTTTTT.

The chain has TRBV4-3 and TRBJ2-7; D not certain. Trimming removed 0 bases from V and 0 bases from J, with 9 bases in between. The length of the CDR3 is 15 residues. CDR1 LGHNA and CDR2 YSLEER come from the germline V gene. The CDR3 sequence: CASSQDPSVSYEQYF. CDR3 nucleotides: TGCGCCAGCAGCCAAGATCCGTCGGTCTCCTACGAGCAGTACTTC.

The chain joins TRBV9 to TRBJ2-3; 7 bases are a match to TRBD2. With 1 base clipped from V and 0 bases from J, the junction kept 5 bases outside the gene matches. The germline CDR1 and CDR2 sequences are SGDLS and YYNGEE. This CDR3 region has 16 residues. CDR3 protein: CASSVSGLESTDTQYF. The CDR3 DNA reads TGTGCCAGCAGCGTATCCGGACTAGAAAGCACAGATACGCAGTATTTT.

The chain links TRBV7-2 to TRBJ2-5, with D possibly TRBD2 on 7 matching bases. This CDR3 has 12 amino acids. Germline values: CDR1 SGHTA, CDR2 FQGNSA. V lost 4 bases and J lost 5, with 8 bases in between. As DNA, the CDR3 is TGTGCCAGCAGCTGGGGGGGCGAGACCCAGTACTTC. This gives the protein CASSWGGETQYF.